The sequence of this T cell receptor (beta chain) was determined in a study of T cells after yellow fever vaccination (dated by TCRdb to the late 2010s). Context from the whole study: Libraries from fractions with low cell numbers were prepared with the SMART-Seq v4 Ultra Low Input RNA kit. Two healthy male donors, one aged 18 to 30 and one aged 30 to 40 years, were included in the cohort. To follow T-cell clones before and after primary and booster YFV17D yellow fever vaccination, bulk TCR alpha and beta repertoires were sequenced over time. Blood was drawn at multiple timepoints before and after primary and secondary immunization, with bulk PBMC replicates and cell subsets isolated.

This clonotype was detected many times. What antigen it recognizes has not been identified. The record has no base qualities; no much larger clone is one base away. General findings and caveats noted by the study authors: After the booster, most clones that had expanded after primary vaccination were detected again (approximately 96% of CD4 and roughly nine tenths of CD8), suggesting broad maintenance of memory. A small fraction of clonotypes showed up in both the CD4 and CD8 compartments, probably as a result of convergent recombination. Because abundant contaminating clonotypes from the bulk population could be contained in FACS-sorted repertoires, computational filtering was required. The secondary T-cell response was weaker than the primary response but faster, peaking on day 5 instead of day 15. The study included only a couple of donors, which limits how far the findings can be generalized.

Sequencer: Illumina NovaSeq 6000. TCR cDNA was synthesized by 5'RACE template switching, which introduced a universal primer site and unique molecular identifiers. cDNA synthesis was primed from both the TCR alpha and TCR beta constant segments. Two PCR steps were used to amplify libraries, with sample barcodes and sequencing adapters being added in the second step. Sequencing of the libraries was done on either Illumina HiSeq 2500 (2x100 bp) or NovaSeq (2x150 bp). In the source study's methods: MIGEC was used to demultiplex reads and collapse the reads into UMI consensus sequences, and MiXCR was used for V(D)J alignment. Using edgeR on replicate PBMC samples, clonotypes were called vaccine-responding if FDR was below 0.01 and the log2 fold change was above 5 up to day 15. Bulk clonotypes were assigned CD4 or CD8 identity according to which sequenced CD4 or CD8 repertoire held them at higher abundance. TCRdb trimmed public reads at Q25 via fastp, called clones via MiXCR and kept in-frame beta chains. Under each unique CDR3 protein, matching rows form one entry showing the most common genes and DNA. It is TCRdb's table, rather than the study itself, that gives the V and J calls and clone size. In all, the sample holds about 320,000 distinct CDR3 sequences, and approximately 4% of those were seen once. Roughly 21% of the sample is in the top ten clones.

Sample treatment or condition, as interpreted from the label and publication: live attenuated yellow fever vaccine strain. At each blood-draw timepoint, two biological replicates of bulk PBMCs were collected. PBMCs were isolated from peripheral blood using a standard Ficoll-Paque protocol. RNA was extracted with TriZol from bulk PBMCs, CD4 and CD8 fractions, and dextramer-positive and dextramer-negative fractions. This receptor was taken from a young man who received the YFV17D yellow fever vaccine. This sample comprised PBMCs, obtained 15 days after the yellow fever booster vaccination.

The CDR3 reads CASSRQGYTGELFF. At the DNA level, the sequence is TGTGCCAGCAGCCGACAGGGGTACACCGGGGAGCTGTTTTTT. Here the chain combines TRBV7-2 and TRBJ2-2; TRBD1 lines up with 8 middle nucleotides. The CDR3 runs 14 residues from the cysteine to the phenylalanine. Kept here is only the CDR3 DNA, which spans 42 bases and is read in frame from base 1. CDR1 and CDR2, per the germline V gene, are SGHTA and FQGNSA. V lost 5 bases and J lost 3 bases, and the count of bases not matched to a germline gene is 2.